The 32 T cell receptor beta chains below all came from one sample that was sequenced in a study of T cell repertoires in cytomegalovirus infection (dated by TCRdb to between 2018 and 2020). Sequenced using an Illumina HiSeq 1500. TCRdb reprocessed the public reads (quality trimming at Q25 with fastp, clone calling with MiXCR) and kept in-frame beta chains. CDR3 protein duplicates are merged, each entry listing the most common genes and DNA. The sample table records some 180,000 distinct CDR3 sequences; approximately 17% of these occur just once. Roughly 24% of the sample goes to the ten largest clones. Sequencing was done on a sample of CD8+ T cells from PBMCs. These receptors all stem from a human donor in good health (CMV status not recorded). Some clones in this sample may be carry-over from other donors' samples.

The V gene is TRBV7-2, the J gene TRBJ2-1; 11 nucleotides agree with TRBD2. Germline-derived CDR1 and CDR2 are SGHTA and FQGNSA. J gave up 0 bases and V 2 bases, and 3 bases lay outside the gene matches. CDR3 size: 17 residues. CDR3 in amino acids: CASSLYLAGGSYNEQFF. In DNA form, the CDR3 reads TGTGCCAGCAGCTTATACCTAGCGGGGGGCTCCTACAATGAGCAGTTCTTC.

The V and J genes are TRBV19 and TRBJ2-7; D gene uncertain. V was clipped by 5 bases and J by 4 bases, with 12 bases between them. The CDR3 has 13 amino acids. Germline values: CDR1 LNHDA, CDR2 SQIVND (reference sequence). The CDR3: CASSGSLLYEQYF. Here the CDR3 DNA reads TGTGCCAGTAGTGGGTCACTGCTTTACGAGCAGTACTTC.

A few counts support this clonotype. The chain uses TRBV7-6 and TRBJ2-5, with TRBD1 as a possible D gene (5 bases). The length of the CDR3 is 15 residues. Germline V gives CDR1 SGHVS, CDR2 FNYEAQ. Trimming cost V 6 bases and J 5 bases, with 19 bases left between them. The CDR3 loop is CASRSGTAPGETQYF. CDR3 in DNA: TGTGCCAGCAGATCCGGAACAGCTCCAGGGGAGACCCAGTACTTC.

This clonotype was counted between two and nine times. The chain carries TRBV6-5 and TRBJ2-7; D remains ambiguous. The CDR3 runs 16 residues. Germline loops: CDR1 MNHEY, CDR2 SVGAGI. Trimming removed 0 bases at V and 3 bases at J, with 15 bases between. For the CDR3, the DNA is TGTGCCAGCAGTTACTCGAGTGGATTACCCAACTACGAGCAGTACTTC. This translates into CASSYSSGLPNYEQYF.

The CDR3 spells CASSRDSLSSYNSPLHF. As DNA, the CDR3 is TGTGCCAGCAGCCGGGACAGTTTGAGCTCCTATAATTCACCCCTCCACTTT. V gene TRBV3-1 combines with J gene TRBJ1-6; TRBD1 matches at 7 bases. The CDR3 totals 17 residues. V gave up 4 bases and J gave up 0 bases; unmatched junction bases: 6. Germline V CDR1 and CDR2: LGHDT, YNNKEL (reference sequence).

This clonotype has only a few counts. The V call is TRBV12-3 or TRBV12-4, the J call TRBJ2-1, with TRBD1 as a possible D gene (7 bases). The CDR3 consists of 14 residues. V dropped 6 bases and J dropped 0 bases, with 9 bases sitting between them. The CDR3, as DNA: TGTGCCAGCAGGCAGGGGGGCTCCTACAATGAGCAGTTCTTC. Amino acid sequence: CASRQGGSYNEQFF.

This clonotype was recorded a few times. The chain employs TRBV7-2 and TRBJ1-2, with TRBD1 identical over 9 bases. The V gene end was trimmed by 3 bases and the J gene end by 5 bases; junction bases not matched to a gene: 13. CDR1 is SGHTA and CDR2 is FQGNSA in the germline V gene. The CDR3 has 17 amino acids. This CDR3 is CASSLPRTGEVVYGYTF. The CDR3 DNA reads TGTGCCAGCAGCTTGCCTCGGACAGGGGAGGTGGTATATGGCTACACCTTC.

Ten or more counts support this clonotype. V is TRBV6-5 and J is TRBJ1-2; D remains ambiguous. This CDR3 has 18 amino acids. Germline CDR1 reads MNHEY; CDR2 reads SVGAGI. Trimming took 0 bases from V and 0 from J, leaving 17 bases between them. CDR3 loop: CASSYSRLGGGTNYGYTF. Written as DNA, the CDR3 is TGTGCCAGCAGTTACTCCAGGTTGGGTGGCGGTACTAACTATGGCTACACCTTC.

The J gene is TRBJ1-1, the V gene TRBV20-1, with 7 bases matching TRBD1. The J segment lost 0 bases and the V segment lost 6 bases, leaving 7 bases of the junction unmatched. CDR1 DFQATT and CDR2 SNEGSKA come from the germline V gene (reference sequence). The CDR3 covers 14 residues. The CDR3 sequence: CSAAQGPLNTEAFF. CDR3 coding DNA: TGCAGTGCCGCACAGGGGCCCCTGAACACTGAAGCTTTCTTT.

This clonotype was detected a few times. The chain joins TRBV6-1 to TRBJ2-2; 8 bases agree with TRBD2. The germline gives CDR1 MNHNS, CDR2 SASEGT. This CDR3 is built from 15 residues. V lost 6 bases to trimming and J lost 7 bases; unmatched junction nucleotides: 10. CDR3 in DNA: TGTGCCAGCAGATTAGCGGGGCGGACCAGCGGGGAGCTGTTTTTT. Its protein is CASRLAGRTSGELFF.

The genes are TRBV7-9 and TRBJ2-1, with D perhaps matching TRBD2 (5 bases). V lost 7 bases and J lost 8, with 18 bases in between. The CDR3 runs 14 residues. CDR1 SEHNR and CDR2 FQNEAQ come from the germline V gene (reference sequence). The CDR3 nucleotides read TGTGCCAGCACCCAGGTGGGCTTTAGCGATGAGCAGTTCTTC. Amino acids: CASTQVGFSDEQFF. Full variable domain (missing parts from reference TRBV7-9 and TRBJ2-1): DTGVSQNPRHKITKRGQNVTFRCDPISEHNRLYWYRQTLGQGPEFLTYFQNEAQLEKSRLLSDRFSAERPKGSFSTLEIQRTEQGDSAMYLCASTQVGFSDEQFFGPGTRLTVL.

This clonotype was seen only a few times. The V call is TRBV4-2, the J call TRBJ2-3, with 8 positions matching TRBD1. The J segment lost 0 bases and the V segment lost 4 bases, leaving 12 bases of the junction unmatched. The CDR3 is made up of 18 amino acids. Germline loops: CDR1 LGHNA, CDR2 YNFKEQ. This CDR3 reads CASSRGTGQVFSTDTQYF. In DNA form, the CDR3 reads TGTGCCAGCAGCCGTGGGACGGGACAGGTATTTAGCACAGATACGCAGTATTTT.

The chain links TRBV7-2 to TRBJ2-7; D remains ambiguous. Germline CDR1 is SGHTA and CDR2 is FQGNSA. The CDR3 totals 17 residues. The V and J ends lost 6 bases and 7 bases respectively, with 28 bases between them. The CDR3 loop reads CASSPEAALRPLGEQYF. The CDR3, as DNA: TGTGCCAGCAGTCCAGAAGCCGCCTTACGCCCCTTAGGTGAGCAGTACTTC.

The CDR3, as DNA: TGTGCCAGCAGTGAAGTCGAACGCGAGCAGTACTTC. This codes for CASSEVEREQYF. The chain links TRBV6-1 to TRBJ2-7; the D is unclear. The germline V and J ends were trimmed by 1 base and 6 bases, with 7 bases remaining between them. The CDR3 extends over 12 amino acids. From germline, CDR1 is MNHNS and CDR2 SASEGT.

This sequence joins TRBV2 and TRBJ2-2; 10 bases are shared with TRBD1. Per germline, CDR1 SNHLY and CDR2 FYNNEI. The V and J ends lost 5 bases and 4 bases, in that order; junction bases with no gene match: 13. CDR3 length: 18 residues. CDR3 nucleotides: TGTGCCAGCAGTCGGGCCCCCGGGACAGGGGCTAGCACCGGGGAGCTGTTTTTT. The encoded protein is CASSRAPGTGASTGELFF.

The sample holds a few counts of this clonotype. The J gene is TRBJ2-7, the V gene TRBV10-2; perhaps TRBD1 as D (6 bases). The CDR3 runs to 15 residues. Per germline, CDR1 WSHSY and CDR2 SAAADI. Deletions cut 0 bases from V and 0 bases from J, with 9 bases between. In DNA form, the CDR3 reads TGCGCCAGCAGTGAGTCATGGGGGCCCTCCTACGAGCAGTACTTC. This gives the protein CASSESWGPSYEQYF.

This chain uses TRBV19 with TRBJ2-7, with 7 bases identical to TRBD1. The germline V gene has CDR1 LNHDA and CDR2 SQIVND (reference sequence). Unmatched junction bases numbered 8, after V lost 1 base and J lost 5 bases. This CDR3 is built from 15 residues. The CDR3 region is CASSIGRTGRNEQYF. The CDR3 coding sequence is TGTGCCAGTAGTATAGGGCGGACAGGAAGGAACGAGCAGTACTTC.

This clonotype has only a few counts. The V gene is TRBV7-3, the J gene TRBJ1-1, with D perhaps TRBD1 (5 bases). V was trimmed by 5 bases and J by 3 bases, leaving 13 bases between them. This CDR3 has 14 amino acids. CDR1 is SGHTA and CDR2 is FQGTGA in the germline V gene. CDR3: CASSPDGGYTEAFF. The DNA for the CDR3 is TGTGCCAGCAGCCCCGACGGGGGGTACACTGAAGCTTTCTTT.

This clonotype has more than one count but fewer than ten. The chain is built from TRBV6-2 or TRBV6-3 and TRBJ2-1; 9 bases fit TRBD1. The CDR3 extends over 15 amino acids. Germline V gene lookup returns CDR1 MNHEY and CDR2 SVGEGT. The V gene end was trimmed by 1 base and the J gene end by 5 bases; junction bases not matched to a gene: 3. In DNA form, the CDR3 reads TGTGCCAGCAGTTACTGGGACAGGGCGAACAATGAGCAGTTCTTC. It encodes CASSYWDRANNEQFF.

The chain links TRBV7-9 to TRBJ1-5, with D possibly TRBD1 on 6 matching bases. This CDR3 is built from 15 residues. The ends were cut back, 1 base at V and 5 bases at J, with 12 bases in the middle. Germline V gene sequence: CDR1 SEHNR, CDR2 FQNEAQ (reference sequence). CDR3 sequence (DNA): TGTGCCAGCAGCTTAGGGAGGGGGAAGGATCAGCCCCAGCATTTT. Encoded protein: CASSLGRGKDQPQHF.

The chain links TRBV6-2 or TRBV6-3 to TRBJ1-5, with a weak D call TRBD1 (5 bases). Between the trimmed V and J ends, which lost 2 bases and 3 bases, there was a span of 14 bases. CDR3 length: 16 residues. Germline V CDR1 and CDR2: MNHEY, SVGEGT. The CDR3 DNA follows: TGTGCCAGCAGTTACGTGAGGGCCAGGGTCAATCAGCCCCAGCATTTT. It is translated as CASSYVRARVNQPQHF.

V is TRBV29-1 and J is TRBJ2-7; possible D gene TRBD1, 6 bases. The CDR3 length is 14 residues. V lost 5 bases and J lost 4, with 18 bases in between. Germline loops: CDR1 SQVTM, CDR2 ANQGSEA. CDR3 DNA sequence: TGCAGCGTTACTCAACAGGGTCTTAGGTACGAGCAGTACTTC. This gives the protein CSVTQQGLRYEQYF.

The rearrangement joins TRBV7-9 to TRBJ1-5, with D maybe TRBD1 (5 bases). V was cut by 8 bases and J by 5 bases, with 16 bases left in between. The germline gives CDR1 SEHNR, CDR2 FQNEAQ (reference sequence). This CDR3 spans 14 amino acids. In nucleotides, the CDR3 is TGTGCCAGCGGACCGACCGGGGGGGATCAGCCCCAGCATTTT. Amino acid sequence: CASGPTGGDQPQHF.

The chain employs TRBV12-5 and TRBJ2-1, with 7 bases fitting TRBD1. V was pared by 9 bases and J by 4 bases, with 6 bases of the junction left unmatched. The CDR3 contains 13 residues. Germline CDR1 is LGHNT and CDR2 is FRNRAP. The DNA for the CDR3 is TGTGCTAGCGAGGCAGGGGGATACAATGAGCAGTTCTTC. The encoded protein is CASEAGGYNEQFF.

V usage is TRBV7-6 and J usage is TRBJ1-2; possibly TRBD1 for D (6 bases). V was clipped by 0 bases and J by 0 bases, with 17 bases between them. This CDR3 has 18 residues. Germline V gives CDR1 SGHVS, CDR2 FNYEAQ. CDR3 sequence (DNA): TGTGCCAGCAGCTTAGCCCTCGGACAGCCCAAAACTAACTATGGCTACACCTTC. Translated: CASSLALGQPKTNYGYTF.

This clonotype showed up just a few times. The V gene is TRBV6-1, the J gene TRBJ1-2, with D maybe TRBD1 (5 bases). The CDR3 contains 16 residues. Per the germline V gene, CDR1 is MNHNS and CDR2 is SASEGT. The ends were cut back, 3 bases at V and 2 bases at J, with 16 bases in the middle. In DNA, the CDR3 is TGTGCCAGCAGTGACCCCAGACCGGGACGAAACTATGGCTACACCTTC. Protein sequence: CASSDPRPGRNYGYTF.

The J gene is TRBJ1-6, the V gene TRBV27; unclear D gene. The V and J ends lost 2 bases and 0 bases respectively, with 8 bases between them. The CDR3 consists of 16 residues. Germline V gene data show CDR1 as MNHEY and CDR2 as SMNVEV (reference sequence). In DNA form, the CDR3 reads TGTGCCAGCAGTTTAAGCAGAGGCTCCTATAATTCACCCCTCCACTTT. Amino acids: CASSLSRGSYNSPLHF.

The chain carries TRBV20-1 and TRBJ2-1; TRBD2 is a possible D gene (6 bases). V dropped 1 base and J dropped 8 bases, with 21 bases sitting between them. Looked up from germline, CDR1 is DFQATT and CDR2 is SNEGSKA (reference sequence). The CDR3 sequence is 16 residues long. CDR3 sequence (DNA): TGCAGTGCTAGAGTTGGCGGGGTCACCAGATGGGATGAGCAGTTCTTC. Translating gives CSARVGGVTRWDEQFF.

The rearrangement links TRBV7-9 to TRBJ2-1, with D perhaps TRBD1 (5 bases). Germline V CDR1 and CDR2: SEHNR, FQNEAQ (reference sequence). The CDR3 covers 12 residues. Deletions cut 4 bases from V and 10 bases from J, with 11 bases between. The CDR3 DNA follows: TGTGCCAGCAGCTCGGCTAGGACAGAGCAGTTCTTC. It specifies CASSSARTEQFF.

V and J are TRBV4-1 and TRBJ2-3; D remains unclear. The CDR3 totals 15 residues. The germline V and J ends were trimmed by 0 bases and 3 bases, with 10 bases remaining between them. Per germline, CDR1 MGHRA and CDR2 YSYEKL. CDR3 nucleotides: TGCGCCAGCAGCCAAGAATTAGGGTGGACAGATACGCAGTATTTT. Protein sequence: CASSQELGWTDTQYF.

The chain recombines TRBV14 with TRBJ1-4, with TRBD1 identical over 7 bases. Trimming took 0 bases from V and 5 from J; bases not matched to a gene: 3. Per the germline V gene, CDR1 is SGHDN and CDR2 is FVKESK. The CDR3 has 15 residues. The CDR3 DNA reads TGTGCCAGCAGCCAAGATGACAGGGTCAATGAAAAACTGTTTTTT. Amino acid sequence: CASSQDDRVNEKLFF.

This chain links TRBV2 with TRBJ1-2, with D perhaps matching TRBD1 (5 bases). The germline gives CDR1 SNHLY, CDR2 FYNNEI. With 7 bases removed from V and 4 bases from J, the gap between germline ends came to 16 bases. CDR3 length equals 14 residues. CDR3 sequence reads: CASISGYLAYGYTF. CDR3 sequence (DNA): TGTGCCAGCATCTCAGGGTACCTCGCCTATGGCTACACCTTC.